This T cell receptor beta chain appears in the sequencing data of a study of T cells expressing NK-cell markers. Overall study: CD3+CD56+NKG2C+, CD3+CD56+NKG2C- and CD3+CD56-NKG2C+ T cells, once sorted, supplied the TCR beta repertoires. General study findings and limits: Dominant NKG2C+ clonotypes made up about 1.0-7.5% of CD8+ T cells in six donors. The leading position in the CD3+CD56-NKG2C+ fraction of several donors also went to these clonotypes.

Concerning this clonotype itself: Its antigen is not identified.

TCRdb derives one entry per CDR3 protein from the 5' RACE reads, leaving out DNA. Found here are 400,000 or so distinct CDR3 sequences; the top ten clones hold about 10%. This CDR3 is built from 14 residues. Per the germline V gene, CDR1 is SEHNR and CDR2 is FQNEAQ (reference sequence). The J gene is TRBJ2-7, the V gene TRBV7-9; TCRdb names TRBD2, which stays unverified in the absence of DNA. This TCR was recovered from a woman aged 45 to 65 in good health. The sample was blood T cells: a sorted CD56 or NKG2C T cell subset, CD4+ or CD8+ T cells, or bulk PBMC T cells (not recorded which). This CDR3 is CASSPPGGPGEQYF.